The rows below give T cell receptor beta chains drawn from one sample of a study of OX40 agonist ivuxolimab in advanced cancers. Repertoires were generated with immunoSEQ multiplex PCR, while TCRdb's copy carries only in-frame clones and drops some. Here the sample spans 45,000 to 70,000 clones, approximately 91% being singletons. The sequencing used CD4+ or CD8+ T cells sorted from blood, collected in a trial of the OX40 agonist ivuxolimab. The receptors shown here come from an adult with an advanced solid tumor such as melanoma, head and neck, liver or kidney cancer. CDR3s include the opening cysteine and the closing phenylalanine or tryptophan. The D gene is left open where the match is weak. Expanded clones are given a class, and other clones once, few, many or no size at all.

D,size,V,J,CDR3,DNA
NA,NA,TRBV18,TRBJ2-2,CASSPLRADTGELFF,TGTGCCAGCTCACCTCTGAGGGCGGACACCGGGGAGCTGTTTTTT
NA,few,TRBV18,TRBJ2-5,CASSPGSRGETQYF,TGTGCCAGCTCACCGGGATCCAGAGGGGAGACCCAGTACTTC
NA,NA,TRBV9,TRBJ1-2,CASSVNEEGSYGYTF,TGTGCCAGCAGCGTAAATGAGGAAGGTAGCTATGGCTACACCTTC
NA,NA,TRBV5-1,TRBJ2-2,CASRPGVGGTGELFF,TGCGCCAGCAGACCAGGGGTCGGCGGCACCGGGGAGCTGTTTTTT
TRBD1,NA,TRBV28,TRBJ1-4,CASSHGTAPEKLFF,TGTGCCAGCAGTCACGGGACAGCCCCGGAAAAACTGTTTTTT
TRBD1,NA,TRBV27,TRBJ2-2,CASSFGTGRTGELFF,TGTGCCAGCAGTTTTGGGACAGGACGCACCGGGGAGCTGTTTTTT
TRBD1,once,TRBV28,TRBJ2-4,CASSLLGTGVKLAKNIQYF,TGTGCCAGCAGTTTATTGGGAACAGGGGTTAAGCTAGCCAAAAACATTCAGTACTTC
TRBD1,few,TRBV7-3,TRBJ1-1,CASSRTGEAEAFF,TGTGCCAGCAGCCGGACAGGGGAGGCTGAAGCTTTCTTT
TRBD1,NA,TRBV5-6,TRBJ2-7,CASSLSGRGISYEQYF,TGTGCCAGCAGCTTGTCTGGCAGGGGGATCTCCTACGAGCAGTACTTC
TRBD2,NA,TRBV10-2,TRBJ2-7,CASSEVAGGYEQYF,TGCGCCAGCAGTGAGGTCGCGGGAGGGTACGAGCAGTACTTC
NA,NA,TRBV4-2,TRBJ1-3,CASSPAGGSGNTIYF,TGTGCCAGCAGCCCTGCCGGGGGGTCTGGAAACACCATATATTTT